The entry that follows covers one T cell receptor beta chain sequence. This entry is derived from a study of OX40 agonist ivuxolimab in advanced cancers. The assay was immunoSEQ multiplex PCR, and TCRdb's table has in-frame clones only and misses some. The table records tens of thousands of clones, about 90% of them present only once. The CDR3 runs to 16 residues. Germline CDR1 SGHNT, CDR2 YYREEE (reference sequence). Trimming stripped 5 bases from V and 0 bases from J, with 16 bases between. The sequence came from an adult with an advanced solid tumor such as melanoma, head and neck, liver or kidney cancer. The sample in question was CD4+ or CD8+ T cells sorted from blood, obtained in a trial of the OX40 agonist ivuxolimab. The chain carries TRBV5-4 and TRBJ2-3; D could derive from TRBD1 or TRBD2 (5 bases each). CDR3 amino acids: CASSFGTAISTDTQYF. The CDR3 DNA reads TGTGCCAGCAGTTTTGGGACGGCGATTAGCACAGATACGCAGTATTTT. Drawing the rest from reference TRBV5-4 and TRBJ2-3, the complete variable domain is ETGVTQSPTHLIKTRGQQVTLRCSSQSGHNTVSWYQQALGQGPQFIFQYYREEENGRGNFPPRFSGLQFPNYSSELNVNALELDDSALYLCASSFGTAISTDTQYFGPGTRLTVL.